This TCR beta chain was sequenced in a study of blood T cell repertoires in COVID-19. Produced via immunoSEQ multiplex PCR; TCRdb's table is partial and in-frame only. This table holds about 300,000 clones, roughly 86% found once. After removal of 1 base from V and 9 bases from J, the junction contained 15 bases not matched to a gene. Germline V gives CDR1 SGHDT, CDR2 YYEEEE. This CDR3 spans 18 amino acids. The chain has TRBV5-6 and TRBJ2-1; 11 bases fit TRBD2. Material: peripheral blood. This clonotype originated in a woman aged 30 to 39 with COVID-19, enrolled during active disease. The CDR3 region is CASSLKFSSGGRISEQFF. CDR3 DNA sequence: TGTGCCAGCAGCTTGAAATTTTCTAGCGGGGGGAGGATCAGTGAGCAGTTCTTC.